The clone carrying this T cell receptor beta chain was counted many times. Its antigen is not known. Using its own MiXCR run on the multiplex PCR reads, TCRdb lists one record per CDR3 protein. The sample lists about 47,000 distinct CDR3 sequences; under 30% were seen once. CDR3 length equals 12 residues. Per the germline V gene, CDR1 is SQVTM and CDR2 is ANQGSEA. The data derive from a study of breast tumors, draining lymph nodes, adjacent tissues. Whole-study findings and limits: Most tumor T cells seemingly derive from lymph node, then expand in tumor. Tumor TCR diversity was below lymph nodes but above nontumor tissue. Tumor T cell lymph node origin was a supported hypothesis, not proven. Tumor and nontumor repertoires were significantly more similar in luminal-like than in basal-like breast cancer.

The clonotype originates from a female donor with breast cancer. Some clones in this sample may be carry-over from other donors' samples. This rearrangement joins TRBV29-1 to TRBJ1-3; 9 bases line up with TRBD1. Source material: breast tumor tissue. The CDR3 loop reads CGTGGTGNTIYF. The DNA of the CDR3 is TGCGGAACAGGGGGCACTGGAAACACCATATATTTT.